The sequence of this TCR beta chain was determined in a study of OX40 agonist ivuxolimab in advanced cancers. The overall study: Every 2 weeks, ivuxolimab was infused into the patients intravenously at between 0.01 and 10 mg/kg. From 23 to 79 years was the age range, with a mean of about 56 years, and over 80% were male.

The data were produced by immunoSEQ multiplex PCR, yet TCRdb's version contains in-frame clones alone and is incomplete. The sample contains 57,000 or so clones, around 83% of which appear only once. No patient had autoimmune disease or received systemic immunosuppression. Trimming left V 0 bases short and J 2 bases short, with 8 bases between. CDR3 size: 16 residues. Looked up from germline, CDR1 is SGHTA and CDR2 is FQGTGA. Notes on the study in general: Patients who responded partially at 0.1-3.0 mg/kg showed clonal expansion ranking among the lowest.

The table lists this clone with a count of one. The target antigen is unknown. This chain connects TRBV7-3 to TRBJ2-6; no clear D. The sequence was collected from an adult with an advanced solid tumor such as melanoma, head and neck, liver or kidney cancer. Sequenced here: CD4+ or CD8+ T cells sorted from blood, sampled in a trial of the OX40 agonist ivuxolimab. The CDR3 spells CASSLTTDAGANVLTF. The CDR3 DNA reads as TGTGCCAGCAGCTTAACAACAGATGCTGGGGCCAACGTCCTGACTTTC.